These 17 T cell receptor beta chains originate from one sample sequenced in a study of blood T cell repertoires in COVID-19. Clones were sequenced by immunoSEQ multiplex PCR, and TCRdb holds only the in-frame ones, with some missing. The profile shows around 370,000 clones, around 91% of them singletons. The material sequenced was peripheral blood. All receptors derive from a man aged 18 to 30 with active or convalescent COVID-19.

The CDR3 region has the DNA TGTGCCAGCAGTCGAAGCATAAGGACAGGGGTTAATGAAAAACTGTTTTTT. Protein: CASSRSIRTGVNEKLFF. The J gene is TRBJ1-4, the V gene TRBV6-4; 9 positions match TRBD1. Germline CDR1 and CDR2: MRHNA and SNTAGT. CDR3 length: 17 residues. V was clipped by 5 bases and J by 4 bases; unmatched bases: 11.

This rearrangement joins TRBV19 to TRBJ1-5; D is undetermined. Between the trimmed V and J ends, which lost 1 base and 5 bases, there was a span of 9 bases. The CDR3 sequence is 14 residues long. Germline V gives CDR1 LNHDA, CDR2 SQIVND (reference sequence). CDR3 nucleotide sequence: TGTGCCAGTAGTATAGTAGAGTCTCATCAGCCCCAGCATTTT. Protein sequence: CASSIVESHQPQHF.

The chain uses TRBV7-2 and TRBJ1-5; D gene ambiguous. Germline V gene data show CDR1 as SGHTA and CDR2 as FQGNSA. CDR3 size: 15 residues. V gave up 1 base and J gave up 1 base, with 8 bases separating them. The CDR3: CASSLGAASNQPQHF. Here the CDR3 DNA reads TGTGCCAGCAGCTTAGGAGCCGCAAGCAATCAGCCCCAGCATTTT.

This sequence joins TRBV7-9 and TRBJ2-3; 8 bases match TRBD2. CDR1 and CDR2 from the germline V gene are SEHNR and FQNEAQ (reference sequence). The CDR3 length is 18 residues. The ends lost 5 bases at V and 0 bases at J; junction bases unmatched: 13. The CDR3 reads CASSKGGRAGGSTDTQYF. CDR3 DNA: TGTGCCAGCAGCAAAGGCGGTAGGGCGGGAGGAAGCACAGATACGCAGTATTTT.

V usage is TRBV7-2 and J usage is TRBJ2-7, with a possible D match to TRBD2 (6 bases). CDR1 is SGHTA, CDR2 FQGNSA, per germline. Trimming shortened V by 1 base and J by 4 bases, and 11 bases separated the two germline ends. There are 14 residues in the CDR3. The CDR3 DNA sequence: TGTGCCAGCAGCTTAGGGCCCAGCGGGTACGAGCAGTACTTC. It translates to CASSLGPSGYEQYF.

This chain joins TRBV27 and TRBJ2-1; TRBD1 matches 8 bases. The V and J ends lost 1 base and 7 bases, in that order; junction bases with no gene match: 9. The CDR3 totals 16 residues. CDR1 and CDR2 from the germline V gene are MNHEY and SMNVEV (reference sequence). The CDR3 sequence is CASSLWGRTGRNEQFF. CDR3 coding DNA: TGTGCCAGCAGTTTATGGGGAAGGACAGGGAGGAATGAGCAGTTCTTC.

The V gene is TRBV11-2, the J gene TRBJ2-2, with a tentative D call TRBD1 (5 bases). The CDR3 is made up of 15 amino acids. Germline assignment: CDR1 SGHAT and CDR2 FQNNGV. V was shortened by 4 bases and J by 4 bases, with 13 bases between the two germline ends. The CDR3 bases are TGTGCCAGCAGCTCACAGGATTTCCCCACCGGGGAGCTGTTTTTT. Its protein is CASSSQDFPTGELFF.

V and J are TRBV6-6 and TRBJ1-6; TRBD1 matches 9 bases. This CDR3 is built from 16 residues. Germline CDR1 MNHNY, CDR2 SVGAGI (reference sequence). After removal of 3 bases from V and 11 bases from J, the junction contained 11 bases not matched to a gene. The CDR3 region has the DNA TGTGCCAGCAGTTATTTGAGTGGACAGGGGTTTGCACCCCTCCACTTT. Amino acid sequence: CASSYLSGQGFAPLHF.

J is TRBJ2-3 and V is TRBV28; D is ambiguous. Germline CDR1 MDHEN, CDR2 SYDVKM. This CDR3 region has 13 residues. The V end lost 5 bases, the J end lost 6 bases, and 12 bases lay between the germline ends. DNA for the CDR3: TGTGCCAGCAGTCTAGAACTCGGGGATACGCAGTATTTT. It encodes CASSLELGDTQYF. The full variable domain, its missing parts supplied by reference TRBV28 and TRBJ2-3, is DVKVTQSSRYLVKRTGEKVFLECVQDMDHENMFWYRQDPGLGLRLIYFSYDVKMKEKGDIPEGYSVSREKKERFSLILESASTNQTSMYLCASSLELGDTQYFGPGTRLTVL.

In its sample, this clone was seen once. The V call is TRBV12-5, the J call TRBJ1-1, with D maybe TRBD1 (6 bases). V shed 2 bases and J shed 0 bases, with 22 bases lying between them. CDR1 LGHNT and CDR2 FRNRAP come from the germline V gene. The CDR3 consists of 19 residues. The DNA of the CDR3 is TGTGCTAGTGGTTTGTCTAGTAGTCGGACAGCAGCCATGAACACTGAAGCTTTCTTT. Its translation: CASGLSSSRTAAMNTEAFF.

In the case of this clone: Distinct nucleotide sequences in the sample also encode this CDR3. J is TRBJ1-1 and V is TRBV7-9, with 9 positions matching TRBD1. V dropped 5 bases and J dropped 5; count of bases not matched to a gene: 3. CDR3 length: 13 amino acids. Germline lookup yields CDR1 SEHNR and CDR2 FQNEAQ (reference sequence). CDR3 amino acids: CASSPTGGTEAFF. The CDR3 coding sequence is TGTGCCAGCAGCCCGACAGGGGGAACTGAAGCTTTCTTT. The complete variable domain, with remaining parts taken from reference TRBV7-9 and TRBJ1-1, reads DTGVSQNPRHKITKRGQNVTFRCDPISEHNRLYWYRQTLGQGPEFLTYFQNEAQLEKSRLLSDRFSAERPKGSFSTLEIQRTEQGDSAMYLCASSPTGGTEAFFGQGTRLTVV.

The gene calls are TRBV7-9 and TRBJ1-2; 11 nucleotides align to TRBD1. Germline V lookup: CDR1 SEHNR, CDR2 FQNEAQ (reference sequence). After removal of 5 bases from V and 6 bases from J, the junction contained 2 bases not matched to a gene. CDR3 length: 13 amino acids. For the CDR3, the DNA is TGTGCCAGCAGCCGGACAGGGGGCGATGGCTACACCTTC. It translates to CASSRTGGDGYTF.

This chain links TRBV11-2 with TRBJ2-1; perhaps TRBD2 as D (6 bases). Germline values: CDR1 SGHAT, CDR2 FQNNGV. The CDR3 consists of 15 residues. Trimming took 4 bases from V and 9 from J, leaving 19 bases between them. CDR3 sequence reads: CASSSIRERVFEQFF. CDR3 nucleotide sequence: TGTGCCAGCAGCTCCATCCGAGAGCGGGTGTTTGAGCAGTTCTTC.

This clone appeared once. The chain employs TRBV5-1 and TRBJ2-1, with TRBD2 as a possible D gene (5 bases). This CDR3 region has 12 residues. Trimming stripped 3 bases from V and 6 bases from J, with 7 bases between. Germline values: CDR1 SGHRS, CDR2 YFSETQ. CDR3 in amino acids: CASSSSFNEQFF. The CDR3 DNA reads as TGCGCCAGCAGCTCTAGCTTCAATGAGCAGTTCTTC. Full variable domain (outside the CDR3, taken from reference TRBV5-1 and TRBJ2-1): KAGVTQTPRYLIKTRGQQVTLSCSPISGHRSVSWYQQTPGQGLQFLFEYFSETQRNKGNFPGRFSGRQFSNSRSEMNVSTLELGDSALYLCASSSSFNEQFFGPGTRLTVL.

CDR3 sequence: CASSLAFGGGLYNEQFF. For the CDR3, the DNA is TGTGCCAGCAGCTTAGCGTTTGGGGGGGGGCTCTACAATGAGCAGTTCTTC. V usage is TRBV11-1 and J usage is TRBJ2-1, with D perhaps matching TRBD2 (7 bases). V was pared by 0 bases and J by 3 bases, with 15 bases between. The CDR3 spans 17 residues. CDR1 SGHAT and CDR2 FQDESV come from the germline V gene (reference sequence). Looking up the rest from reference TRBV11-1 and TRBJ2-1 gives the full variable domain: EAEVAQSPRYKITEKSQAVAFWCDPISGHATLYWYRQILGQGPELLVQFQDESVVDDSQLPKDRFSAERLKGVDSTLKIQPAELGDSAMYLCASSLAFGGGLYNEQFFGPGTRLTVL.

The chain is built from TRBV4-2 and TRBJ2-3; 11 bases match TRBD2. The CDR3 length is 17 residues. The V segment lost 1 base and the J segment 2 bases; nucleotides outside the gene matches: 5. CDR1 and CDR2 (germline): LGHNA, YNFKEQ. The CDR3 region is CASSQAGTSGITDTQYF. In DNA form, the CDR3 reads TGTGCCAGCAGCCAAGCCGGGACTAGCGGAATCACAGATACGCAGTATTTT.

The rearrangement joins TRBV3-1 (or the pseudogene TRBV3-2) to TRBJ1-4; D might be TRBD1 (5 bases). V was pared by 4 bases and J by 3 bases, with 9 bases between. CDR3 length: 14 residues. The germline V gene has CDR1 LGHDT and CDR2 YNNKEL (reference sequence). The DNA for the CDR3 is TGTGCCAGCAGCCCCAGGGAGGCTAATGAAAAACTGTTTTTT. This sequence encodes CASSPREANEKLFF.